Listed here are 21 T cell receptor beta chains from one sample, sequenced in a study of shared clonotypes between healthy human individuals. TCRdb's table, derived via immunoSEQ multiplex PCR, lists solely in-frame clones and lacks some. The sample consists of 1.5 million to 2.5 million clones, about 95% of them appearing once. Only CD45RO-negative cells positively selected for CCR7 counted as naive CD8 cells, so terminally differentiated effector memory CD45RA+ cells were excluded. Sequencing was carried out using naive CD8+ T cells sorted from blood. The receptor source for this set is a man between 18 and 29 years old in good health.

The V gene is TRBV9, the J gene TRBJ2-5; D perhaps matches TRBD2 (6 bases). The CDR3 loop spans 15 amino acids. V was clipped by 1 base and J by 1 base, with 11 bases between them. Per germline, CDR1 SGDLS and CDR2 YYNGEE. For the CDR3, the DNA is TGTGCCAGCAGCGTATATGGGGGGTTCCAAGAGACCCAGTACTTC. This codes for CASSVYGGFQETQYF.

The V call is TRBV5-6, the J call TRBJ2-3; TRBD2 matches at 11 bases. Germline V lookup: CDR1 SGHDT, CDR2 YYEEEE. The CDR3 covers 16 residues. J gave up 2 bases and V 4 bases, and 6 bases lay outside the gene matches. The chain's CDR3 is CASSPLAGGFTDTQYF. As DNA, the CDR3 is TGTGCCAGCAGCCCGCTAGCGGGGGGCTTCACAGATACGCAGTATTTT. Based on the CDR3 plus reference TRBV5-6 and TRBJ2-3, the full variable domain is DAGVTQSPTHLIKTRGQQVTLRCSPKSGHDTVSWYQQALGQGPQFIFQYYEEEERQRGNFPDRFSGHQFPNYSSELNVNALLLGDSALYLCASSPLAGGFTDTQYFGPGTRLTVL.

The V and J genes are TRBV6-1 and TRBJ1-1; 10 bases agree with TRBD1. There are 15 residues in the CDR3. V lost 4 bases to trimming and J lost 5 bases; unmatched junction nucleotides: 7. From germline, CDR1 is MNHNS and CDR2 SASEGT. CDR3 sequence (DNA): TGTGCCAGCAGTGCGATACGGACAGGGGGAACTGAAGCTTTCTTT. It codes for CASSAIRTGGTEAFF.

This chain joins TRBV13 and TRBJ2-2, with a possible D match to TRBD2 (6 bases). The CDR3 spans 15 residues. Trimming removed 4 bases from V and 4 bases from J, with 13 bases in between. Per germline, CDR1 PRHDT and CDR2 FYEKMQ (reference sequence). In DNA, the CDR3 is TGTGCCAGCAGCTCCCCGGCGGGGCCCACCGGGGAGCTGTTTTTT. This sequence encodes CASSSPAGPTGELFF.

V and J are TRBV11-2 and TRBJ1-1; D gene unclear. This CDR3 has 13 amino acids. Germline V gives CDR1 SGHAT, CDR2 FQNNGV. Trimming pared 5 bases from V and 3 bases from J, leaving 10 bases between. Written as DNA, the CDR3 is TGTGCCAGCAGCCCCGGTTGGGACACTGAAGCTTTCTTT. Amino acid sequence: CASSPGWDTEAFF.

The chain combines TRBV7-9 with TRBJ2-7, with D perhaps TRBD2 (6 bases). The germline V gene has CDR1 SEHNR and CDR2 FQNEAQ (reference sequence). Trimming shortened V by 4 bases and J by 2 bases, and 21 bases separated the two germline ends. CDR3 size: 17 residues. The CDR3 loop reads CASSSIDPGLRPYEQYF. The CDR3 DNA reads TGTGCCAGCAGCTCGATAGACCCGGGACTGAGACCCTACGAGCAGTACTTC.

The DNA of the CDR3 is TGCGCCAGCAGCCAAGATCGTAGCGGACCGAGCTACGAGCAGTACTTC. Residues: CASSQDRSGPSYEQYF. The rearrangement uses TRBV4-3 and TRBJ2-7; perhaps TRBD2 as D (6 bases). The germline CDR1 and CDR2 sequences are LGHNA and YSLEER. The CDR3 contains 16 residues. The ends were cut back, 0 bases at V and 3 bases at J, with 15 bases in the middle.

This clone was counted once. The V call is TRBV28, the J call TRBJ2-1; the D gene is possibly TRBD2 (6 bases). CDR1 and CDR2 (germline): MDHEN, SYDVKM. V lost 4 bases and J 4 bases, leaving 17 bases between the germline ends. This CDR3 is 16 amino acids long. CDR3: CASSSPTEEGYNEQFF. In DNA, the CDR3 is TGTGCCAGCAGTTCCCCAACAGAGGAGGGGTACAATGAGCAGTTCTTC.

The CDR3 sequence is CASSSLDRGQNTQYF. The CDR3, as DNA: TGTGCCAGCAGCTCCCTCGACAGGGGACAGAATACGCAGTATTTT. V and J are TRBV7-9 and TRBJ2-3, with 8 bases aligning to TRBD1. The CDR3 has 15 residues. Germline trimming cut 4 bases from V and 7 bases from J; bases unmatched to any gene: 10. Germline CDR1 and CDR2: SEHNR and FQNEAQ (reference sequence). The whole variable domain, filled in from reference TRBV7-9 and TRBJ2-3, reads DTGVSQNPRHKITKRGQNVTFRCDPISEHNRLYWYRQTLGQGPEFLTYFQNEAQLEKSRLLSDRFSAERPKGSFSTLEIQRTEQGDSAMYLCASSSLDRGQNTQYFGPGTRLTVL.

The rearrangement joins TRBV5-6 to TRBJ1-6, with D hard to call. V was trimmed by 5 bases and J by 7 bases, leaving 10 bases between them. The CDR3 extends over 13 amino acids. The germline gives CDR1 SGHDT, CDR2 YYEEEE. The CDR3 DNA reads as TGTGCCAGCAGTTTTGCGGACAATTCACCCCTCCACTTT. Translation: CASSFADNSPLHF.

This clone showed up just once. This chain uses TRBV13 with TRBJ2-2, with a possible D match to TRBD1 (5 bases). V lost 3 bases and J lost 8, with 7 bases in between. The CDR3 is 12 amino acids. CDR1 is PRHDT, CDR2 FYEKMQ, per germline (reference sequence). The CDR3 loop reads CASSLGRGELFF. As DNA, the CDR3 is TGTGCCAGCAGCTTGGGGCGTGGGGAGCTGTTTTTT.

The chain couples TRBV7-9 to TRBJ2-7; 10 bases fit TRBD1. This CDR3 has 18 residues. The trim removed 3 bases at V and 0 bases at J, leaving 11 bases unmatched. From germline, CDR1 is SEHNR and CDR2 FQNEAQ (reference sequence). CDR3 bases: TGTGCCAGCAGCTTTTACCTGAGTGGGACAGGGGTCTCCTACGAGCAGTACTTC. Its translation is CASSFYLSGTGVSYEQYF.

This clone has just one count. The chain links TRBV27 to TRBJ2-7; D tentatively reads TRBD1 or TRBD2 (5 bases each). The V and J ends lost 2 bases and 5 bases respectively, with 13 bases between them. Germline V gives CDR1 MNHEY, CDR2 SMNVEV (reference sequence). The CDR3 is 14 amino acids. This chain's CDR3 is CASSLDGGTDEQYF. The CDR3 DNA is TGTGCCAGCAGTTTAGATGGGGGTACGGACGAGCAGTACTTC.

The chain employs TRBV27 and TRBJ2-6, with D unclear. The CDR3 is 13 residues long. Germline V gives CDR1 MNHEY, CDR2 SMNVEV (reference sequence). The germline V and J ends were trimmed by 4 bases and 4 bases, with 5 bases remaining between them. DNA of the CDR3: TGTGCCAGCAGTTATTTCGGGGCCAACGTCCTGACTTTC. Translating it yields CASSYFGANVLTF.

The V call is TRBV7-6, the J call TRBJ2-6, with a tentative D call TRBD1 (5 bases). Germline CDR1 and CDR2: SGHVS and FNYEAQ. Trimming stripped 5 bases from V and 0 bases from J, with 8 bases between. The CDR3 is 15 amino acids. CDR3 amino acids: CASSPTASGANVLTF. DNA for the CDR3: TGTGCCAGCAGCCCGACAGCCTCTGGGGCCAACGTCCTGACTTTC.

V is TRBV27 and J is TRBJ1-3; the D is unclear. The germline gives CDR1 MNHEY, CDR2 SMNVEV (reference sequence). The V end lost 0 bases, the J end lost 0 bases, and 6 bases lay between the germline ends. The CDR3 runs to 15 residues. CDR3 loop: CASSLSASSGNTIYF. As DNA, the CDR3 is TGTGCCAGCAGTTTATCGGCCAGCTCTGGAAACACCATATATTTT.

The chain has TRBV29-1 and TRBJ2-7; no reliable D call. V was trimmed by 0 bases and J by 0 bases, leaving 12 bases between them. The CDR3 extends over 15 amino acids. Germline CDR1 and CDR2: SQVTM and ANQGSEA. CDR3 region: CSVEDPGSFSYEQYF. The CDR3 DNA reads as TGCAGCGTTGAAGATCCAGGTAGTTTCTCCTACGAGCAGTACTTC.

The chain is built from TRBV2 and TRBJ2-1; D ambiguous. Germline V lookup: CDR1 SNHLY, CDR2 FYNNEI. The CDR3 sequence is 11 residues long. V was clipped by 6 bases and J by 5 bases, with 5 bases between them. The CDR3 here is CASRWNNEQFF. The CDR3 region has the DNA TGTGCCAGCAGATGGAACAATGAGCAGTTCTTC.

The CDR3: CASSEALQQPQHF. The DNA for the CDR3 is TGTGCCAGCAGTGAAGCGCTTCAACAGCCCCAGCATTTT. This chain links TRBV6-1 with TRBJ1-5; no clear D. Trimming shortened V by 0 bases and J by 7 bases, and 7 bases separated the two germline ends. Germline CDR1 reads MNHNS; CDR2 reads SASEGT. CDR3 size: 13 residues.

The sample holds a few counts of this clone. J is TRBJ1-2 and V is TRBV19; D perhaps matches TRBD1 (6 bases). CDR3 length: 15 amino acids. The germline V and J ends were trimmed by 5 bases and 4 bases, with 17 bases remaining between them. Germline V gene sequence: CDR1 LNHDA, CDR2 SQIVND (reference sequence). Written as DNA, the CDR3 is TGTGCCAGTAGTCCTACAGGGATGACCCCCTATGGCTACACCTTC. This codes for CASSPTGMTPYGYTF.

The genes are TRBV15 and TRBJ1-2; weak D call: TRBD1 (5 bases). The ends were cut back, 5 bases at V and 4 bases at J, with 17 bases in the middle. Germline V gene lookup returns CDR1 LNHNV and CDR2 YYDKDF (reference sequence). The CDR3 consists of 15 residues. CDR3 sequence: CATSPLREGSYGYTF. CDR3 sequence (DNA): TGTGCCACCAGCCCCTTGCGTGAGGGGAGCTATGGCTACACCTTC.